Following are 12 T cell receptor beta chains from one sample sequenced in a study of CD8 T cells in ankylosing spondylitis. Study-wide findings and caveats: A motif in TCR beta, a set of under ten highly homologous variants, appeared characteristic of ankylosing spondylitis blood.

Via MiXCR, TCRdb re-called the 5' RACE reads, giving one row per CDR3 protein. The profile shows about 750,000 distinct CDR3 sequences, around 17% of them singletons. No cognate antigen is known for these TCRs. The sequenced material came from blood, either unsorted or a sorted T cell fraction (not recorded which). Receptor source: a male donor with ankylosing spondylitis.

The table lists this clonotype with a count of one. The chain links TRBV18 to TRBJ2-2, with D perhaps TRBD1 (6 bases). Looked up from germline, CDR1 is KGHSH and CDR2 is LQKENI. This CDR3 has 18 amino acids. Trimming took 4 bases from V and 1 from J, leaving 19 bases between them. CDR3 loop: CASSRAPNTGQNTGELFF. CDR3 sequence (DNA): TGTGCCAGCTCACGCGCCCCCAACACAGGGCAGAACACCGGGGAGCTGTTTTTT.

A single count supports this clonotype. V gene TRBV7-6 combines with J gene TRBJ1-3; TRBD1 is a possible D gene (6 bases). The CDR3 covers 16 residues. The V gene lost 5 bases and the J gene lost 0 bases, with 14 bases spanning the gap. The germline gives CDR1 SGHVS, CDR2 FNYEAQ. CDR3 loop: CASSPWTENSGNTIYF. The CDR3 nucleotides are TGTGCCAGCAGCCCCTGGACAGAGAACTCTGGAAACACCATATATTTT.

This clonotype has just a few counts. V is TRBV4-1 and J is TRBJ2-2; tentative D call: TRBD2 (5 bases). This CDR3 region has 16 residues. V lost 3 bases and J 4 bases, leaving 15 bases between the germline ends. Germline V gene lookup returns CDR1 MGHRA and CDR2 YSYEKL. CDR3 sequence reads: CASSHPAGLATGELFF. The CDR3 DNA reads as TGCGCCAGCAGCCACCCGGCGGGCCTAGCCACCGGGGAGCTGTTTTTT.

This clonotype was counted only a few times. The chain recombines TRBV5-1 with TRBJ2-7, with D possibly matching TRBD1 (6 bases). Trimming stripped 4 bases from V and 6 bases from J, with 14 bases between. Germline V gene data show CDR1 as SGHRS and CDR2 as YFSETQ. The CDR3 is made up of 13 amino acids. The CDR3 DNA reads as TGCGCCAGCAGCCCAGGGGACCACGGCGAGCAGTACTTC. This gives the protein CASSPGDHGEQYF.

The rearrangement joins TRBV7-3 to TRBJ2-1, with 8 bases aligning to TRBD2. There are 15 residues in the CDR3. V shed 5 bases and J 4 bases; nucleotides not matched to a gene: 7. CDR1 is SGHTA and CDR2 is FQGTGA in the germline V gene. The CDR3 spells CASSKGLGAYNEQFF. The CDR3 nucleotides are TGTGCCAGCAGCAAGGGACTAGGTGCTTACAATGAGCAGTTCTTC.

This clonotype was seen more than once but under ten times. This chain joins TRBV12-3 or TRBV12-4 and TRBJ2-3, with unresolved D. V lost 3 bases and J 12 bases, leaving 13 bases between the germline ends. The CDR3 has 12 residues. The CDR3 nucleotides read TGTGCCAGCAGTTTGGAGAATAGTTTCCAGTATTTT. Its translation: CASSLENSFQYF.

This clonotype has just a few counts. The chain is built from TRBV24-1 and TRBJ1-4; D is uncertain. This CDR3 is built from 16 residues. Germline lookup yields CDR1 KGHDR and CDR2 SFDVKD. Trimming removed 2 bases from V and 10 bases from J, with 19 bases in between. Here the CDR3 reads CATSDSGTRGSGKLFF. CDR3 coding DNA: TGTGCCACCAGTGATTCAGGAACACGTGGCTCTGGAAAACTGTTTTTT.

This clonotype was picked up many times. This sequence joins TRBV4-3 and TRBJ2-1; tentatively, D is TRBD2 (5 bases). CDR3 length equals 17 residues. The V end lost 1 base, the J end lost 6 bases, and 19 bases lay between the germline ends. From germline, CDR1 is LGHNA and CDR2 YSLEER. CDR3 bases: TGCGCCAGCAGCCAAGTAGGGTCTGGCCTTCTAGCCAATGAGCAGTTCTTC. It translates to CASSQVGSGLLANEQFF.

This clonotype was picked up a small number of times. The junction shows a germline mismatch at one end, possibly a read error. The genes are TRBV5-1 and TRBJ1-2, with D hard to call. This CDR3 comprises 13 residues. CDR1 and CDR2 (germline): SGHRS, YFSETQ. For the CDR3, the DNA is TGCGCCAGCAGAGGACCTAACACCTATGCCTACACCTTC. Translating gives CASRGPNTYAYTF.

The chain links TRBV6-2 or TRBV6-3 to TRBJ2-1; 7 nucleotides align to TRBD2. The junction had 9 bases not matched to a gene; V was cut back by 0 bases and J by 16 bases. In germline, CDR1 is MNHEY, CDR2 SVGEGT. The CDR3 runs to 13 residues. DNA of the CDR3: TGTGCCAGCAGTTACTCAGGACTAGAGACCGCATTCTTC. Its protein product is CASSYSGLETAFF.

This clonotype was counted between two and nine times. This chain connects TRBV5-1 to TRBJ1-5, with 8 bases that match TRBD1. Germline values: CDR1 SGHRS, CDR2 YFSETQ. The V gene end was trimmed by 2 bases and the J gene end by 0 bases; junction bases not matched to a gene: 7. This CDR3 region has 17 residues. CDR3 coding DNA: TGCGCCAGCAGCTTAGGGACAGGTGGGGATAGCAATCAGCCCCAGCATTTT. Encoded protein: CASSLGTGGDSNQPQHF.

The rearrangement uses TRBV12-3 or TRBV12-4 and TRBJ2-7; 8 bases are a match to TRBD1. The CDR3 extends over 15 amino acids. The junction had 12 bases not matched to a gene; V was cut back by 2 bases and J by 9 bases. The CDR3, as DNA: TGTGCCAGCAGTTTAATCGGGACAGGTCTATCTAGGCAGTACTTC. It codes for CASSLIGTGLSRQYF.